This T cell receptor (beta chain) was recorded in a study of blood T cell repertoires in COVID-19. Under the authors' procedure: Amplification of reference gene primers provided the estimated nucleated cell counts. Profiled with immunoSEQ multiplex PCR; TCRdb holds only in-frame clones, not every one. D and trimming were read from the DNA, whereas the V and J calls and clone size are those reported in that table. This sample has 290,000 or so clones, with roughly nine tenths found just once. Sample: peripheral blood. This clonotype originated in a woman aged 25-40 years with COVID-19, enrolled during active disease.

CDR3 region: CAISESTSGADTQYF. DNA for the CDR3: TGTGCCATCAGTGAAAGTACTAGCGGGGCAGATACGCAGTATTTT. The chain uses TRBV10-3 and TRBJ2-3; 10 nucleotides line up with TRBD2. In germline, CDR1 is ENHRY, CDR2 SYGVKD. With V trimmed by 3 bases and J by 4 bases, 4 bases remained unmatched. The CDR3 has 15 amino acids.